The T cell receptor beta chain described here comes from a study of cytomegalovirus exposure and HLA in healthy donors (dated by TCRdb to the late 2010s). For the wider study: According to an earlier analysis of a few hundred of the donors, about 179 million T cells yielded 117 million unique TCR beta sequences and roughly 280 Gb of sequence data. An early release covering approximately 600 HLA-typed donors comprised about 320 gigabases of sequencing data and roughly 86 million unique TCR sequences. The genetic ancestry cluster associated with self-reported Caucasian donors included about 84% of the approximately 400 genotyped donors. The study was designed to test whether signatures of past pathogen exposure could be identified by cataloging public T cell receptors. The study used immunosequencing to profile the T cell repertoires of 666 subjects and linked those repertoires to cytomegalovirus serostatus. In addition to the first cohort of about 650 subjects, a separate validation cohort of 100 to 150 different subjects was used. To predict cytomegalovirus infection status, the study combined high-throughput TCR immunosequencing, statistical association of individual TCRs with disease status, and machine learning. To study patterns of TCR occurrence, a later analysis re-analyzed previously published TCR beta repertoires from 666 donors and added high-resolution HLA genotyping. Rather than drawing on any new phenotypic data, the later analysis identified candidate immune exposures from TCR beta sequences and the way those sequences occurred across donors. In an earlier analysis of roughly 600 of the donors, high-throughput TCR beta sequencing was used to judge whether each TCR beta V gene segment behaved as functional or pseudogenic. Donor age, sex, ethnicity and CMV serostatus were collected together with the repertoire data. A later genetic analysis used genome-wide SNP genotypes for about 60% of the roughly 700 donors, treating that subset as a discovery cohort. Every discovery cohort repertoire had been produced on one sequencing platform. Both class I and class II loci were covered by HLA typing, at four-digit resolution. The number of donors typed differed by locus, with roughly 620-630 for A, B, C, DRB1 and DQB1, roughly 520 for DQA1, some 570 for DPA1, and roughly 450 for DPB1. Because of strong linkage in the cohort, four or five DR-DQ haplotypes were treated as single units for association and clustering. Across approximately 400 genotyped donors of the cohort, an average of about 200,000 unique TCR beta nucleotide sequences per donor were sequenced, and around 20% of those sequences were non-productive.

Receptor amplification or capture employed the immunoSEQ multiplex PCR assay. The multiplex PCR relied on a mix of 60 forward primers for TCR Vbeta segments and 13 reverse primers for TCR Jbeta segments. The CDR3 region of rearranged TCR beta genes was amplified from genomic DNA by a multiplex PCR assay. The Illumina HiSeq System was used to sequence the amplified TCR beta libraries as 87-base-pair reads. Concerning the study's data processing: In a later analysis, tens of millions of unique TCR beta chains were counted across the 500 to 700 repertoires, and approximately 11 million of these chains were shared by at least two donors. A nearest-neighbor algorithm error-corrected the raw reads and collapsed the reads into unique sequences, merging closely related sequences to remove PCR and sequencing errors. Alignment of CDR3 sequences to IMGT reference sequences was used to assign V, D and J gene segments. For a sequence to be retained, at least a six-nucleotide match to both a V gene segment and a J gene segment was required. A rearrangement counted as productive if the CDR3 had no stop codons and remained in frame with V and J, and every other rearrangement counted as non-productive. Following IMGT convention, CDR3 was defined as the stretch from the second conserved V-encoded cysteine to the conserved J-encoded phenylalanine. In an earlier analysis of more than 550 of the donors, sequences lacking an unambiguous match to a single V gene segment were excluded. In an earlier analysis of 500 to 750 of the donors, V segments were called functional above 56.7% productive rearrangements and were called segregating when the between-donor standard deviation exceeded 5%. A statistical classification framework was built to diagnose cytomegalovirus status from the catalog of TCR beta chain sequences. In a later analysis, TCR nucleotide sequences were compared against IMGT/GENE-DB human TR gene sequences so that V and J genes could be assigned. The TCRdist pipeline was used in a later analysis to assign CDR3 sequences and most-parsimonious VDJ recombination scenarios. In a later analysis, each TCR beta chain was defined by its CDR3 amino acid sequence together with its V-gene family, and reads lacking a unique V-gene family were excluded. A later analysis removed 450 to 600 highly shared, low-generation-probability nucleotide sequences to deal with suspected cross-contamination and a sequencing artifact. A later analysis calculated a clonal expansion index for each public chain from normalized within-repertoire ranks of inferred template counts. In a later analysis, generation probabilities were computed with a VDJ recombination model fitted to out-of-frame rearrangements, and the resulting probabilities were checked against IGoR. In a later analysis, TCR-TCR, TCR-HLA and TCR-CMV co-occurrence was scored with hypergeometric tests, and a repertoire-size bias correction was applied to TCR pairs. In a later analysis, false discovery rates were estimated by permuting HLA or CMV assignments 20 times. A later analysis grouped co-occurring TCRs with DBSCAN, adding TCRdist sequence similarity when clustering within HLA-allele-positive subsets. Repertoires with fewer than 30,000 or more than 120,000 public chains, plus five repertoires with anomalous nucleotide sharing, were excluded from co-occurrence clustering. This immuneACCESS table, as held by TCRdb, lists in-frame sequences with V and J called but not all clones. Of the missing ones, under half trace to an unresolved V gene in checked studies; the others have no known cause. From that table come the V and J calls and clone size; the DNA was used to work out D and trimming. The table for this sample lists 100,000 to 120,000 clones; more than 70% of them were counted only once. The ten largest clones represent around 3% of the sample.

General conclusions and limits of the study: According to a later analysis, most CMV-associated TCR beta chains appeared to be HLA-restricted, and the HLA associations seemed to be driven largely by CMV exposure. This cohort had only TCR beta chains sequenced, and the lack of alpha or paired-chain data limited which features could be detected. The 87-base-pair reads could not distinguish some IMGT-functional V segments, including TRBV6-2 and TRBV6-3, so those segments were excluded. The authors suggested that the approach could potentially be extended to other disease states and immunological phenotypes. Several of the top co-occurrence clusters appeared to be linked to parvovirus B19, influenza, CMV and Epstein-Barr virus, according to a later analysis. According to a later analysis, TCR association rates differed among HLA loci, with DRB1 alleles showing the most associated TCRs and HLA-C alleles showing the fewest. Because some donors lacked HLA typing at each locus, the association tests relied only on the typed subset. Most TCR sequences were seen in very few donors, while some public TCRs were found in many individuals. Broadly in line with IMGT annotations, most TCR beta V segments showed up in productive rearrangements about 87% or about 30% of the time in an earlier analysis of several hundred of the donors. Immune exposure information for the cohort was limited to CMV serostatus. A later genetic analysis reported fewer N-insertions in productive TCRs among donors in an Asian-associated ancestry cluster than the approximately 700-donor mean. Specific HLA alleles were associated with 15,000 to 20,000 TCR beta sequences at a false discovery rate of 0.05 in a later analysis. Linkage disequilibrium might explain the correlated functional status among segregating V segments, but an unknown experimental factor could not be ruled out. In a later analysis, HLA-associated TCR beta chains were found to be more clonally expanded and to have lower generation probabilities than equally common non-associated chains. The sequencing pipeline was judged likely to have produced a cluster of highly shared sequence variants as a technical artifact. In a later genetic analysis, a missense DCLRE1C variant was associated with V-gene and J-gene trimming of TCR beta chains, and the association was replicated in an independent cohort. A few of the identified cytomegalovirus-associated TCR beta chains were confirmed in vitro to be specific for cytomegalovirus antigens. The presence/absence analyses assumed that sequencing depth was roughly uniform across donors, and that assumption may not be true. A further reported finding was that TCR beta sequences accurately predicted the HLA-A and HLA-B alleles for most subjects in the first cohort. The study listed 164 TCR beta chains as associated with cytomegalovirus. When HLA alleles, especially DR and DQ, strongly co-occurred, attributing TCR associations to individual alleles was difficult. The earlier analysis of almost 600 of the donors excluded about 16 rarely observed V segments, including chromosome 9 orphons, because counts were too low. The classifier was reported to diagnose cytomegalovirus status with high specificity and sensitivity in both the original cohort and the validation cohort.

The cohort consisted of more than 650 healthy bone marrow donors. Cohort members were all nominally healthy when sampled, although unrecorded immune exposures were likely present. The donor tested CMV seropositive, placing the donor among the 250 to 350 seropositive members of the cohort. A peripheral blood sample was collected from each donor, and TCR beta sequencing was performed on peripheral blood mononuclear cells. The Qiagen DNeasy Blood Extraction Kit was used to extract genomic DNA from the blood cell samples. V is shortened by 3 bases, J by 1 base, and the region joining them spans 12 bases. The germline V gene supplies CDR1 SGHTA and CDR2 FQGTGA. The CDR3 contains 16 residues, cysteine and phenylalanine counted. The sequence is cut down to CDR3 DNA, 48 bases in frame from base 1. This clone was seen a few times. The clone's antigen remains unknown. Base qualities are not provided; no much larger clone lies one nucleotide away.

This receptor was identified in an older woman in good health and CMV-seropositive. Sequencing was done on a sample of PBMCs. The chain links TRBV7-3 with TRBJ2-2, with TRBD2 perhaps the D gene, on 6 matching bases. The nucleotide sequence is TGTGCCAGCAGCTTTGACGGGAGAGGGAACACCGGGGAGCTGTTTTTT. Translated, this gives CASSFDGRGNTGELFF.